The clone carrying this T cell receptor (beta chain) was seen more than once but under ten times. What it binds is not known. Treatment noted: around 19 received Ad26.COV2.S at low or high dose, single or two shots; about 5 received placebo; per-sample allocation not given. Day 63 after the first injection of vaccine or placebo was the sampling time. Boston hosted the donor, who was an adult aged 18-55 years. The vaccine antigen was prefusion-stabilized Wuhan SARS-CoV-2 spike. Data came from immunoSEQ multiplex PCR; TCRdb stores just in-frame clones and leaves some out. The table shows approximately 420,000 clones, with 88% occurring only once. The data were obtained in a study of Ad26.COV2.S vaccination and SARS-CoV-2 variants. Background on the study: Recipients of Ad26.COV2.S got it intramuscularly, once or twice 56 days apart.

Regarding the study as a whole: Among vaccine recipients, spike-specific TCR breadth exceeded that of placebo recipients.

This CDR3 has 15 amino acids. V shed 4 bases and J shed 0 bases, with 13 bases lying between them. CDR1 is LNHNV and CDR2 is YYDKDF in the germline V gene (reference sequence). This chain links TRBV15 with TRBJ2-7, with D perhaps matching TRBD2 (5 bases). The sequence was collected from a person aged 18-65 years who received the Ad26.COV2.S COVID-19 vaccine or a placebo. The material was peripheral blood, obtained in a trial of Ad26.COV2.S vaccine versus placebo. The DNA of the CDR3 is TGTGCCACCAGCAAGTACGGCGGGTACTCCTACGAGCAGTACTTC. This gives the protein CATSKYGGYSYEQYF.